This T cell receptor (beta chain) was observed in a study of response to subunit inactivated influenza vaccine. TCRdb called the RT-PCR reads again in MiXCR, with one record for every CDR3 protein. Of roughly 170,000 distinct CDR3 sequences listed, around 8.8% are singletons. Findings and caveats of the study: Researchers suggested that each seasonal influenza vaccination recruits few new T cells.

This clonotype was found a few times. Its antigen is as yet unknown. The starting material was non-naive T cells sorted from PBMCs, obtained on the day of vaccination. This sequence originates from a man over 45 who received an inactivated influenza vaccine.

The CDR3 sequence: CAGRRQGPNSYEQYF. The CDR3, as DNA: TGTGCCGGGCGAAGACAGGGTCCCAATTCCTACGAGCAGTACTTC. The chain combines TRBV30 with TRBJ2-7; 7 bases are shared with TRBD1. Per the germline V gene, CDR1 is GTSNPN and CDR2 is SVGIG (reference sequence). The CDR3 runs 15 residues. V lost 8 bases and J lost 1; bases outside the gene matches: 14.